The TCR beta chain described here comes from a study of breast tumors, draining lymph nodes, adjacent tissues. TCRdb itself ran the multiplex PCR reads through MiXCR, one entry per CDR3 protein. The data hold approximately 190,000 distinct CDR3 sequences, with over 25% observed a single time. As to this clonotype: Its antigen is unknown. Its ends do not fully match the called genes, so a read error is possible.

Axillary draining lymph nodes of breast cancer patients supplied the node samples. Whole-study findings and limits: Data only fit, rather than demonstrated, lymph node origin of most tumor T cells. Luminal-like breast cancer showed significantly greater tumor-nontumor repertoire similarity than basal-like breast cancer did. Tumor TCR diversity was below lymph nodes but above nontumor tissue. Data fit most tumor T cells coming from lymph node, expanding in tumor.

Germline CDR1 ENHRY, CDR2 SYGVKD. The CDR3 covers 16 residues. The chain is built from TRBV10-3 and TRBJ2-5; weak D call: TRBD2 (5 bases). The TCR originated in a female donor with breast cancer. Some clones in this sample may be carry-over from other donors' samples. The specimen sequenced was axillary lymph node tissue. In nucleotides, the CDR3 is TGTGCCATCAGTAGTTCGGGTAGCGTACACCAAGGGACCCAGTACTTC. Translated, it gives CAISSSGSVHQGTQYF.